The sequence of this T cell receptor beta chain was determined in a study of CD8+CD57+ T cells in acquired aplastic anemia (dated by TCRdb to the late 2010s). Regarding the complete study: On average, sorted CD4+ and CD8+ cells yielded around 3.5 ug of extracted DNA, with a range of about 0.19 to 30 ug. Mean read counts for healthy donor samples were 8.5 million to 10.8 million for CD4+ cells and roughly 12 million for CD8+ cells. Findings and caveats that apply to the study as a whole: Between patients and healthy controls, no significant difference in CD8+ Simpson's diversity was found (P=0.060). Although around 30 CD8+ CDR3 sequences were shared by patients and controls, these sequences appeared highly expressed in patients and within the immunodominant clones of patients.

A note on this clonotype: Its recognized antigen is unknown. Base qualities were left out, and no much larger clone turns up one base away.

The junction shows trimming of 3 bases on V and 1 base on J, plus 19 bases between the germline ends. The CDR3 contains 17 residues, cysteine and phenylalanine counted. The only DNA kept is the CDR3, 51 bases in frame from the first base. In the germline V gene (reference sequence), CDR1 corresponds to DFQATT and CDR2 to SNEGSKA. Genomic DNA served as template for TCR beta VDJ combination and CDR3 sequence profiling. TCR repertoire sequencing was run on an Illumina HiSeq 2000. Per the original workflow: Repertoires were assessed using TRBV/TRBJ rearrangement plots, CDR3 size and DJ length profiles, and Simpson's diversity index. The most abundant DNA sequence in the deep sequencing data was defined as the immunodominant clone. CDR3 amino acid sequences were screened for sharing across subjects and compared with published repertoires and the VDJdb database. TCRdb reprocessing: public reads trimmed at Q25 with fastp, clones called with MiXCR, in-frame beta chains kept. Each entry is one CDR3 protein sequence, shown with its most common DNA and genes. These V and J calls are TCRdb output, not the study's own analysis. In all, the sample holds around 170,000 distinct CDR3 sequences, and about 47% of those were seen once. The ten largest clones capture 2.9% of the sample.

The study deep-sequenced TCR repertoires of sorted CD4+ and CD8+ blood T cells from severe aplastic anemia patients and healthy subjects. Ficoll-Paque density gradient centrifugation was used to isolate peripheral blood mononuclear cells. Before DNA was extracted, CD4+ and CD8+ T cells were sorted using either FACS or magnetic beads. The V and J segments used are TRBV20-1 and TRBJ2-1, and TRBD2 may be the D gene, going by 6 matching bases. The clonotype comes from a human donor in good health. The material sequenced was sorted CD4+, CD8+, or CD8+CD57+ T cells (not recorded which) from PBMCs. The sequenced DNA is TGCAGTGCTAGGGATACCAGTGGGGCGGGGTCCTACAATGAGCAGTTCTTC. It codes for CSARDTSGAGSYNEQFF.